This T cell receptor beta chain was captured by sequencing in a study of T cell responses to AZD1222 COVID-19 vaccine. Produced via immunoSEQ multiplex PCR; TCRdb's table is partial and in-frame only. The sample yields 85,000 or so clones, around nine tenths seen once. CDR3 length: 17 residues. With 0 bases removed from V and 6 bases from J, the gap between germline ends came to 21 bases. The germline V gene has CDR1 SNHLY and CDR2 FYNNEI. The chain is built from TRBV2 and TRBJ2-7, with D maybe TRBD2 (6 bases). The source material was peripheral blood, sampled 28 days after the second AZD1222 dose. This receptor was taken from an adult who received the AZD1222 COVID-19 vaccine. The CDR3 nucleotides read TGTGCCAGCAGTGAAGCGCTTCGGAAAAGGGGAGGAGGCGAGCAGTACTTC. Translating it yields CASSEALRKRGGGEQYF. Full variable domain (rest looked up from reference TRBV2 and TRBJ2-7): EPEVTQTPSHQVTQMGQEVILRCVPISNHLYFYWYRQILGQKVEFLVSFYNNEISEKSEIFDDQFSVERPDGSNFTLKIRSTKLEDSAMYFCASSEALRKRGGGEQYFGPGTRLTVT.